The 16 T cell receptor beta chains listed next were all sequenced from one sample in a study of T cell clusters in autoimmune cytopenias (dated by TCRdb to about 2019). TRB amplification used approximately 0.25 ug of peripheral blood genomic DNA, tens of thousands of genome equivalents, per sample. Data came from an Illumina MiSeq. Multiplex PCR with a touch-down protocol amplified TRB rearrangements, with the TRB-A and TRB-B primer pools combined in a single tube. TCRdb reprocessed the sequencing reads and holds a single record per CDR3 protein sequence, with no DNA. The table for this sample shows around 6,800 distinct CDR3 sequences. The ten largest clones take up roughly 18% of the sample. This sample was also put to use in a study of T cell repertoires in aging, cancer and after chemotherapy.

The sequenced sample was peripheral blood. The receptor set was obtained from a human donor in good health.

This rearrangement joins TRBV29-1 to TRBJ2-7; with no DNA, the TCRdb D assignment of TRBD1 cannot be verified. CDR1 SQVTM and CDR2 ANQGSEA come from the germline V gene. The CDR3 has 15 residues. The CDR3 spells CSVGAGQGRHYEQYF.

By frequency, this clonotype registers medium-sized. This chain connects TRBV27 to TRBJ1-5; without DNA, the TCRdb call of TRBD1 cannot be checked. Germline lookup yields CDR1 MNHEY and CDR2 SMNVEV (reference sequence). The length of the CDR3 is 18 residues. This CDR3 is CASRLTGTGGLSNQPQHF.

This chain joins TRBV4-3 and TRBJ2-7; TCRdb picks TRBD2, but there is no DNA to check that call. Germline CDR1 LGHNA, CDR2 YSLEER. CDR3 length equals 16 residues. CDR3 amino acids: CASSQEPAGEAYEQYF.

The chain is built from TRBV4-3 and TRBJ2-7; absent DNA, TCRdb's TRBD1 call cannot be checked. The CDR3 length is 16 residues. Germline CDR1 reads LGHNA; CDR2 reads YSLEER. The CDR3 sequence is CASSQDQGSSSYEQYF.

The chain uses TRBV10-3 and TRBJ1-1; TCRdb calls TRBD1, which cannot be checked without DNA. This CDR3 has 14 amino acids. CDR1 and CDR2 from the germline V gene are ENHRY and SYGVKD. This CDR3 reads CAISERSGGTEAFF.

The chain recombines TRBV13 with TRBJ2-5; TCRdb's D gene call, TRBD1, goes unchecked for lack of DNA. CDR3 size: 15 residues. CDR1 and CDR2 from the germline V gene are PRHDT and FYEKMQ (reference sequence). The CDR3 sequence is CASSEVGASRETQYF.

This clonotype is medium-sized (0.01 to 0.1%) by frequency. The chain carries TRBV6-1 and TRBJ1-2. The CDR3 sequence is 13 residues long. Germline CDR1 MNHNS, CDR2 SASEGT. The CDR3 here is CASSVRGKGGYTF.

The chain carries TRBV27 and TRBJ2-1; TCRdb gives TRBD2 as the D gene, but with no DNA this cannot be confirmed. The CDR3 runs to 17 residues. Germline V gene lookup returns CDR1 MNHEY and CDR2 SMNVEV (reference sequence). Here the CDR3 reads CASSLRERGGLFFEQFF.

The rearrangement links TRBV24-1 to TRBJ1-2; the TCRdb D gene call, TRBD1, has no DNA to confirm it. Germline loops: CDR1 KGHDR, CDR2 SFDVKD. The CDR3 loop spans 16 amino acids. The CDR3 loop reads CATSDWGTGDGYGYTF.

The rearrangement uses TRBV6-5 and TRBJ2-3; no DNA is available, so the TRBD2 call from TCRdb remains unchecked. The CDR3 has 16 amino acids. Germline V CDR1 and CDR2: MNHEY, SVGAGI. The CDR3 protein is CASSRNSGGATDTQYF.

Measured by frequency, this clonotype is medium-sized. The gene calls are TRBV6-1 and TRBJ1-2; TCRdb lists TRBD1, though no DNA is available to test this call. The germline V gene encodes CDR1 MNHNS and CDR2 SASEGT. The CDR3 has 13 amino acids. The chain's CDR3 is CASSVRQGGGYTF.

The rearrangement uses TRBV12-3 or TRBV12-4 and TRBJ2-3; checking the TCRdb D call of TRBD2 is not possible without DNA. This CDR3 region has 15 residues. CDR3 loop: CASSPTSGSTDTQYF.

The chain employs TRBV7-6 and TRBJ1-1; lacking DNA, the TRBD1 call made by TCRdb goes unchecked. Germline values: CDR1 SGHVS, CDR2 FNYEAQ. The CDR3 sequence is 13 residues long. CDR3 amino acids: CASSIRQDTEAFF.

This clonotype is labeled medium-sized based on frequency. The chain joins TRBV6-5 to TRBJ1-6; checking the TCRdb D call of TRBD1 is not possible without DNA. Germline V lookup: CDR1 MNHEY, CDR2 SVGAGI. CDR3 size: 13 residues. CDR3 loop: CASSTSRGDPLHF.

This clonotype is labeled medium-sized (0.01 to 0.1%) based on frequency. The chain links TRBV19 to TRBJ2-2; the TCRdb D gene call, TRBD1, has no DNA to confirm it. The CDR3 has 15 residues. Per the germline V gene, CDR1 is LNHDA and CDR2 is SQIVND (reference sequence). CDR3 region: CASSRPGQGAGELFF.

Judged by frequency, this clonotype is medium-sized. The chain has TRBV6-5 and TRBJ2-2; as DNA is missing, the TRBD1 call by TCRdb cannot be tested. There are 14 residues in the CDR3. The germline CDR1 and CDR2 sequences are MNHEY and SVGAGI. The CDR3 sequence: CASRQPGRTGELFF.